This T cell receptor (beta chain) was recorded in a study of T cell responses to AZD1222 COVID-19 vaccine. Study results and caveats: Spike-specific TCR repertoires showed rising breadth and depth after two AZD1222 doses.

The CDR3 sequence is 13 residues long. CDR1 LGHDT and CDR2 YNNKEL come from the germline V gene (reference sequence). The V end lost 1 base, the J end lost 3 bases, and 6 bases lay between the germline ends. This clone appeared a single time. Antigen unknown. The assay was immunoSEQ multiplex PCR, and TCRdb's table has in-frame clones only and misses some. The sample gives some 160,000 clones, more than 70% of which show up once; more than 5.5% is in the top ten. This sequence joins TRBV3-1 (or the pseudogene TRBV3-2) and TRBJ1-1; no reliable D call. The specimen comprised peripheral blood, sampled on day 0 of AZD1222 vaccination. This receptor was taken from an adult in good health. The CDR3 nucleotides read TGTGCCAGCAGCCAAGGGGTTTACACTGAAGCTTTCTTT. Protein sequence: CASSQGVYTEAFF.